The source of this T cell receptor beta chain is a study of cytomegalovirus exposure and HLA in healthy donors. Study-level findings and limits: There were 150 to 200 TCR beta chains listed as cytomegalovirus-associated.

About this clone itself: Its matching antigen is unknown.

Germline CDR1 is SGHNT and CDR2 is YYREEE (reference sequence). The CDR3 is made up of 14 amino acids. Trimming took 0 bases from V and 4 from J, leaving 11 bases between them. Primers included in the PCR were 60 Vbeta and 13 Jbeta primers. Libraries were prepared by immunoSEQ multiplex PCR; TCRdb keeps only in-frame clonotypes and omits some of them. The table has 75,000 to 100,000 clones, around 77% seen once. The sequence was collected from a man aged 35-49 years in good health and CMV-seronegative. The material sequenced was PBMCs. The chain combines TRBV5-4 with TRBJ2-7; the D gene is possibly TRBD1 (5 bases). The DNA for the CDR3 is TGTGCCAGCAGCTTGGAAACAGGACCATACGAGCAGTACTTC. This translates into CASSLETGPYEQYF.